The rows below give T cell receptor beta chains drawn from one sample of a study of blood T cell repertoires in COVID-19. Sequenced by immunoSEQ multiplex PCR; TCRdb stores in-frame clones only, minus some. The sample consists of some 260,000 clones, approximately 86% of them appearing once. The sequenced sample was peripheral blood. Source of these receptors: a woman at least 80 years old with active or convalescent COVID-19. Each CDR3 is given with its conserved first and last residue. D genes are given only for firm matches. Size tells how often a clone was seen (once, few, many) or the class of an expanded clone, and some rows leave it out.

d_call	v_call	clone_size	j_call	cdr3_aa	cdr3_nt
-	TRBV11-2	once	TRBJ2-7	CASSKQRKSYEQYF	TGTGCCAGCAGCAAACAGAGAAAATCCTACGAGCAGTACTTC
-	TRBV5-1	-	TRBJ1-1	CASSLGRGNMNTEAFF	TGCGCCAGCAGCCTGGGACGGGGAAATATGAACACTGAAGCTTTCTTT
TRBD1	TRBV19	-	TRBJ1-6	CASRLTGDGSPLHF	TGTGCCAGTCGACTGACAGGGGATGGTTCACCCCTCCACTTT
TRBD2	TRBV5-4	-	TRBJ2-7	CASSLSGGVYEQYF	TGTGCCAGCAGCTTGAGCGGGGGAGTCTACGAGCAGTACTTC
-	TRBV18	-	TRBJ2-2	CASSDRVAGELFF	TGTGCCAGCTCCGACAGAGTCGCCGGGGAGCTGTTTTTT
-	TRBV30	-	TRBJ2-3	CAWTGSADTQYF	TGTGCCTGGACAGGGTCTGCAGATACGCAGTATTTT
TRBD1	TRBV11-1	-	TRBJ1-2	CASSPGQGENGYTF	TGTGCCAGCAGCCCGGGACAGGGGGAAAATGGCTACACCTTC
-	TRBV5-1	-	TRBJ1-3	CASSLGGGGNTIYF	TGCGCCAGCAGCTTGGGAGGCGGGGGAAACACCATATATTTT
-	TRBV28	-	TRBJ1-2	CASSLGARYGYTF	TGTGCCAGCAGTTTGGGGGCGCGCTATGGCTACACCTTC
TRBD1	TRBV6-6	-	TRBJ1-6	CASSTGQLNSPLHF	TGTGCCAGCAGTACGGGACAGCTCAATTCACCCCTCCACTTT
-	TRBV4-2	-	TRBJ1-4	CASSLGTFSTNEKLFF	TGTGCCAGCAGCCTCGGGACATTCTCAACTAATGAAAAACTGTTTTTT
-	TRBV27	-	TRBJ2-1	CASSSLGGGGYNEQFF	TGTGCCAGCAGTTCACTTGGAGGGGGAGGGTACAATGAGCAGTTCTTC
-	TRBV12-3/TRBV12-4	-	TRBJ1-1	CASSGQVNTEAFF	TGTGCCAGCAGTGGGCAAGTGAACACTGAAGCTTTCTTT
-	TRBV4-1	-	TRBJ2-2	CASSQDPNGAWSTGELFF	TGCGCCAGCAGCCAAGACCCAAATGGGGCCTGGAGCACCGGGGAGCTGTTTTTT
-	TRBV6-4	-	TRBJ2-2	CASRPGTFTGELFF	TGTGCCAGCAGACCCGGGACTTTCACCGGGGAGCTGTTTTTT
TRBD1	TRBV5-1	-	TRBJ2-5	CASSPTGNRPETQYF	TGCGCCAGCAGCCCGACAGGGAATCGCCCAGAGACCCAGTACTTC
-	TRBV10-1	-	TRBJ1-6	CASSETANSPLHF	TGCGCCAGCAGTGAGACAGCTAATTCACCCCTCCACTTT
-	TRBV3-1/TRBV3-2	once	TRBJ2-2	CASSQDTPAANTGELFF	TGTGCCAGCAGCCAAGATACGCCAGCGGCGAACACCGGGGAGCTGTTTTTT
-	TRBV7-7	-	TRBJ2-5	CASSLGPGQETQYF	TGTGCTAGCAGCTTAGGACCGGGCCAAGAGACCCAGTACTTC
TRBD1	TRBV28	-	TRBJ1-1	CASSVQGGKAFF	TGTGCCAGCAGTGTTCAGGGGGGTAAAGCTTTCTTT
TRBD1	TRBV29-1	once	TRBJ1-1	CSAGTANTEAFF	TGCAGCGCAGGGACAGCGAACACTGAAGCTTTCTTT
TRBD1	TRBV19	-	TRBJ1-5	CASSPTGNGNQPQHF	TGTGCCAGTAGTCCGACAGGGAATGGCAATCAGCCCCAGCATTTT
TRBD1	TRBV2	-	TRBJ1-4	CATQDRAREKLFF	TGTGCCACCCAGGACAGGGCGCGTGAAAAACTGTTTTTT
-	TRBV5-1	-	TRBJ1-1	CASRLGYSFTEAFF	TGCGCCAGCAGGTTGGGATACTCTTTCACTGAAGCTTTCTTT
-	TRBV3-1/TRBV3-2	-	TRBJ1-5	CASSQAQGGNQPQHF	TGTGCCAGCAGCCAAGCGCAGGGAGGGAATCAGCCCCAGCATTTT
TRBD2	TRBV14	-	TRBJ2-5	CASSQGSGQETQYF	TGTGCCAGCAGCCAGGGTAGCGGGCAAGAGACCCAGTACTTC
-	TRBV18	-	TRBJ1-6	CASSRGRDSYNSPLHF	TGTGCCAGCTCACGCGGCAGGGACTCCTATAATTCACCCCTCCACTTT
TRBD1	TRBV5-1	-	TRBJ2-5	CASSLAGQLQETQYF	TGCGCCAGCAGCTTGGCGGGACAGCTCCAAGAGACCCAGTACTTC
-	TRBV5-1	-	TRBJ2-3	CASSLATSIFADTQYF	TGCGCCAGCAGCTTGGCCACTAGTATATTCGCAGATACGCAGTATTTT
-	TRBV5-1	-	TRBJ1-1	CASKFRVEGNTEAFF	TGCGCCAGCAAATTCCGGGTTGAGGGGAACACTGAAGCTTTCTTT
TRBD2	TRBV3-1/TRBV3-2	once	TRBJ2-7	CASSHGTSGRALFYEQYF	TGTGCCAGCAGCCACGGGACTAGCGGGAGGGCTCTTTTCTACGAGCAGTACTTC
-	TRBV7-9	-	TRBJ1-6	CASSPRGGISPLHF	TGTGCCAGCAGCCCACGGGGGGGCATTTCACCCCTCCACTTT
TRBD2	TRBV9	-	TRBJ2-3	CALHKPGLAGAISSTDTQYF	TGTGCCTTACATAAGCCGGGACTAGCGGGGGCCATTTCTAGCACAGATACGCAGTATTTT
TRBD1	TRBV28	-	TRBJ1-2	CASSFPFRQGSSF	TGTGCCAGCAGTTTCCCGTTTAGACAGGGTAGCTCCTTC
-	TRBV2	-	TRBJ1-6	CASSDVYSPLHF	TGTGCCAGCAGTGACGTGTATTCACCCCTCCACTTT
TRBD2	TRBV10-3	-	TRBJ2-3	CAISGGREDTQYF	TGTGCCATCAGTGGCGGGAGGGAGGATACGCAGTATTTT
-	TRBV27	-	TRBJ1-1	CASSFHPDGMREAIMNTEAFF	TGTGCCAGCAGTTTTCATCCCGACGGAATGAGAGAGGCTATCATGAACACTGAAGCTTTCTTT
TRBD2	TRBV12-3/TRBV12-4	-	TRBJ2-7	CASSGGGPSKQYF	TGTGCCAGCAGTGGGGGGGGACCGTCCAAGCAGTACTTC
TRBD2	TRBV5-1	-	TRBJ2-2	CASSRTSGRAGDTGELFF	TGCGCCAGCAGCCGAACTAGCGGGAGGGCTGGGGACACCGGGGAGCTGTTTTTT
-	TRBV19	once	TRBJ1-3	CASRTTLDPGNTIYF	TGTGCCAGTAGGACTACTTTGGATCCTGGAAACACCATATATTTT
-	TRBV30	-	TRBJ1-3	CAWSNTGNTIYF	TGTGCCTGGAGTAATACTGGAAACACCATATATTTT
TRBD1	TRBV28	once	TRBJ2-7	CASSLETGGFYEQYF	TGTGCCAGCAGTTTAGAGACAGGGGGCTTCTACGAGCAGTACTTC